A single sample gave rise to the 12 T cell receptor beta chains below, sequenced in a study of cytomegalovirus exposure and HLA in healthy donors. The PCR made use of 60 Vbeta and 13 Jbeta primers. Assay used: immunoSEQ multiplex PCR; TCRdb lists only in-frame clones, some missing. The sample contains 55,000 to 70,000 clones, over 75% of which appear only once. The sample taken for sequencing was PBMCs. The receptors were gathered from a male donor in good health and CMV-seronegative.

The chain combines TRBV5-1 with TRBJ2-2; 14 bases match TRBD2. The germline CDR1 and CDR2 sequences are SGHRS and YFSETQ. This CDR3 is 16 amino acids long. The V and J ends lost 4 bases and 7 bases, in that order; junction bases with no gene match: 6. This chain's CDR3 is CASSPTSGGANGELFF. The CDR3 nucleotides read TGCGCCAGCAGCCCGACTAGCGGGGGGGCCAACGGGGAGCTGTTTTTT.

The chain links TRBV7-2 to TRBJ2-1; tentatively, D is TRBD1 (6 bases). This CDR3 comprises 15 residues. Looked up from germline, CDR1 is SGHTA and CDR2 is FQGNSA. Trimming removed 5 bases from V and 7 bases from J, with 18 bases in between. CDR3 region: CASSPAPNRENEQFF. The CDR3 DNA reads as TGTGCCAGCAGCCCAGCCCCCAACAGGGAAAATGAGCAGTTCTTC.

The CDR3 DNA follows: TGTGCCAGCAGCGTAGAGGCGAGACAGGGACCCCACGAGCAGTACTTC. Protein: CASSVEARQGPHEQYF. The rearrangement uses TRBV9 and TRBJ2-7, with TRBD1 matching 7 bases. The CDR3 sequence is 16 residues long. The ends lost 0 bases at V and 5 bases at J; junction bases unmatched: 11. The germline V gene encodes CDR1 SGDLS and CDR2 YYNGEE.

This chain connects TRBV25-1 to TRBJ1-1, with a tentative D call TRBD1 (6 bases). The CDR3 has 15 residues. The V end was cut by 2 bases, the J end by 6 bases, with 16 bases between. Per the germline V gene, CDR1 is MGHDK and CDR2 is SYGVNS. CDR3 DNA: TGTGCCAGCAGTGAAACGAAGGGGGTCGGGGCTGAAGCTTTCTTT. Its protein is CASSETKGVGAEAFF.

The V and J genes are TRBV9 and TRBJ1-1; the match to TRBD1 covers 12 bases. V lost 4 bases to trimming and J lost 3 bases; unmatched junction nucleotides: 7. CDR1 is SGDLS, CDR2 YYNGEE, per germline. CDR3 length equals 16 residues. The CDR3 loop reads CASSWGTGGADTEAFF. CDR3 bases: TGTGCCAGCAGCTGGGGGACAGGGGGCGCGGACACTGAAGCTTTCTTT.

The V and J genes are TRBV7-3 and TRBJ1-1; D is uncertain. The V gene lost 4 bases and the J gene lost 2 bases, with 20 bases spanning the gap. Germline CDR1 SGHTA, CDR2 FQGTGA. This CDR3 comprises 17 residues. DNA of the CDR3: TGTGCCAGCAGCTCCTTCCAATGGAGGGCGCATAACACTGAAGCTTTCTTT. Translation: CASSSFQWRAHNTEAFF.

The chain carries TRBV27 and TRBJ2-3; 10 nucleotides match TRBD2. The CDR3 contains 15 residues. The J segment lost 2 bases and the V segment lost 5 bases, leaving 4 bases of the junction unmatched. Germline CDR1 and CDR2: MNHEY and SMNVEV (reference sequence). CDR3 in DNA: TGTGCCAGCAGTAAACTAGCGGGGACCACAGATACGCAGTATTTT. Translated, it gives CASSKLAGTTDTQYF.

The rearrangement uses TRBV29-1 and TRBJ1-5, with 8 bases lining up with TRBD1. The CDR3 is made up of 14 amino acids. From germline, CDR1 is SQVTM and CDR2 ANQGSEA. J was trimmed by 2 bases and V by 6 bases; bases with no gene match: 6. In DNA, the CDR3 is TGCAGCGTCGTGGACAGGGAGGGCAATCAGCCCCAGCATTTT. This sequence encodes CSVVDREGNQPQHF.

This clone was found a few times. V and J are TRBV4-3 and TRBJ1-5; 9 bases match TRBD1. The germline gives CDR1 LGHNA, CDR2 YSLEER. The CDR3 covers 16 residues. After removal of 0 bases from V and 4 bases from J, the junction contained 4 bases not matched to a gene. CDR3: CASSQDLGTGNQPQHF. The CDR3 bases are TGCGCCAGCAGCCAAGATCTAGGGACAGGGAATCAGCCCCAGCATTTT.

The chain uses TRBV9 and TRBJ2-5; D not certain. The germline gives CDR1 SGDLS, CDR2 YYNGEE. The V and J ends lost 1 base and 4 bases respectively, with 11 bases between them. The length of the CDR3 is 14 residues. CDR3: CASSVNLVAETQYF. CDR3 DNA sequence: TGTGCCAGCAGCGTAAATCTTGTAGCAGAGACCCAGTACTTC. Full variable domain (remainder filled in from reference TRBV9 and TRBJ2-5): DSGVTQTPKHLITATGQRVTLRCSPRSGDLSVYWYQQSLDQGLQFLIQYYNGEERAKGNILERFSAQQFPDLHSELNLSSLELGDSALYFCASSVNLVAETQYFGPGTRLLVL.

J is TRBJ1-1 and V is TRBV18; 7 bases agree with TRBD1. Germline V gene lookup returns CDR1 KGHSH and CDR2 LQKENI. J was trimmed by 1 base and V by 5 bases; bases with no gene match: 7. This CDR3 contains 15 residues. The CDR3 here is CASSLSGTENTEAFF. CDR3 coding DNA: TGTGCCAGCTCATTGTCCGGGACAGAGAACACTGAAGCTTTCTTT.

The rearrangement links TRBV9 to TRBJ2-3; TRBD1 matches at 7 bases. With 4 bases clipped from V and 0 bases from J, the junction kept 8 bases outside the gene matches. CDR3 size: 16 residues. Germline assignment: CDR1 SGDLS and CDR2 YYNGEE. CDR3 residues: CASSPQTGRSTDTQYF. The CDR3 bases are TGTGCCAGCAGCCCTCAGACAGGGAGAAGCACAGATACGCAGTATTTT.